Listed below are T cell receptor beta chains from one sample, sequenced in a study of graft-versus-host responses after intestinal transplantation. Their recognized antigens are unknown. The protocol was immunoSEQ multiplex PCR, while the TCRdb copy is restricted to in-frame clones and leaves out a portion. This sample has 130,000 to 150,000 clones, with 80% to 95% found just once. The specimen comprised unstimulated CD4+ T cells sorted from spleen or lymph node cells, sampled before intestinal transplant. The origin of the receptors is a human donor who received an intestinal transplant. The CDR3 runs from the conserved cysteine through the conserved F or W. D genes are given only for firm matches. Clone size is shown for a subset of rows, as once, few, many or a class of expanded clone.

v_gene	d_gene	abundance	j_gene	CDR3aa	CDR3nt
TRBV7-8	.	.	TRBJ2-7	CASSLSSYEQYF	TGTGCCAGCAGCTTATCCTCCTACGAGCAGTACTTC
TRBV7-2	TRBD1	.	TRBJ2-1	CASSLAAGGPYNEQFF	TGTGCCAGCAGCTTAGCGGCAGGGGGTCCCTACAATGAGCAGTTCTTC
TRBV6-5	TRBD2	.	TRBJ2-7	CASSYSPSGKYEQYF	TGTGCCAGCAGTTACTCGCCTAGCGGGAAGTACGAGCAGTACTTC
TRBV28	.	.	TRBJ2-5	CASSFLGAGTQETQYF	TGTGCCAGCAGTTTCCTGGGGGCAGGGACACAAGAGACCCAGTACTTC
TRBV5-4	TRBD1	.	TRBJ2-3	CASSSGQGVGGTDTQYF	TGTGCCAGCAGCAGCGGACAGGGTGTCGGCGGCACAGATACGCAGTATTTT
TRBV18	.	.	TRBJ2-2	CASSPRTEMNTGELFF	TGTGCCAGCTCACCTCGGACAGAAATGAACACCGGGGAGCTGTTTTTT
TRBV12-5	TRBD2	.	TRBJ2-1	CASGLVLAGINEQFF	TGTGCTAGTGGTTTGGTGCTAGCGGGAATAAATGAGCAGTTCTTC
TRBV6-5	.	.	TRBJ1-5	CASNPGYSNQPQHF	TGTGCCAGCAACCCGGGGTATAGCAATCAGCCCCAGCATTTT
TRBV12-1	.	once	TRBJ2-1	CASSLTGNHNEQFF	TGTGCCAGCAGCTTAACAGGGAACCACAATGAGCAGTTCTTC
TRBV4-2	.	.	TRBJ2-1	CASSHDNNEQFF	TGTGCCAGCAGCCATGACAACAATGAGCAGTTCTTC
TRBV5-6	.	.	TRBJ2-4	CASSLLGVFQYF	TGTGCCAGCAGCTTGTTAGGGGTATTTCAGTACTTC
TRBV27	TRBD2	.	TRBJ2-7	CASTPIAGTYEQYF	TGTGCCAGCACGCCAATAGCGGGTACCTACGAGCAGTACTTC
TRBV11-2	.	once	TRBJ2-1	CASSFSDEQFF	TGTGCCAGCAGCTTCAGCGATGAGCAGTTCTTC
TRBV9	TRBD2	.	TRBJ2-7	CASSVAAGGYEQYF	TGTGCCAGCAGCGTAGCAGCGGGAGGCTACGAGCAGTACTTC
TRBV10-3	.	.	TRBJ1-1	CAIRGAQNTEAFF	TGTGCCATCAGAGGGGCGCAGAACACTGAAGCTTTCTTT
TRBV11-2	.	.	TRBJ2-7	CASSTTTRSYEQYF	TGTGCCAGCAGCACTACCACGCGCTCCTACGAGCAGTACTTC
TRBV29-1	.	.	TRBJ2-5	CSVDRSGTQETQYF	TGCAGCGTTGACCGGTCAGGGACCCAAGAGACCCAGTACTTC
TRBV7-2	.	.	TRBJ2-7	CASSLEGQGEQYF	TGTGCCAGCAGCTTAGAGGGCCAGGGCGAGCAGTACTTC
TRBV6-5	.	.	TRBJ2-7	CATLEVSYEQYF	TGTGCCACTCTGGAGGTTTCCTACGAGCAGTACTTC
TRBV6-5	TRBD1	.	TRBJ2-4	CASSSGTGVAKNIQYF	TGTGCCAGCAGTTCCGGGACAGGGGTTGCCAAAAACATTCAGTACTTC
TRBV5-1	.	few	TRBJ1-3	CASSLESTGNTIYF	TGCGCCAGCAGCTTGGAATCTACCGGAAACACCATATATTTT